The rows below give T cell receptor beta chains drawn from one sample of a study of shared clonotypes between healthy human individuals. TCRdb keeps only in-frame clones here, not all; method: immunoSEQ multiplex PCR. The profile shows approximately 2,000,000 clones, about 94% of them singletons. The sample was naive CD8+ T cells from PBMCs. The receptors were sampled from a man aged 18 to 35 in good health. Some clones in this sample may be carry-over from other donors' samples. Each CDR3 is given without its conserved first and last residue. D genes are given only for firm matches.

v_call,j_call,d_call,cdr3_aa
TRBV10-2,TRBJ2-7,TRBD1,ASRPGQGFSYEQY
TRBV7-2,TRBJ2-7,NA,ASSLGSTVKVVYEQY
TRBV9,TRBJ2-7,TRBD2,ASSVTSDITYEQY
TRBV9,TRBJ2-1,NA,ASSELGWGRTYNEQF
TRBV28,TRBJ2-3,TRBD2,ASSFGLAGGPDYTDTQY
TRBV28,TRBJ2-4,NA,ASSHIRALQNIQY
TRBV15,TRBJ2-3,NA,ATSSSGPGSTDTQY
TRBV5-4,TRBJ2-7,TRBD2,ASSPGLAGAYEQY
TRBV6-1,TRBJ2-4,NA,ASIRSPLNIQY
TRBV4-2,TRBJ2-7,TRBD2,ASSQDLAGVSEQY
TRBV7-9,TRBJ2-2,TRBD2,ASSLGSGRIAGELF
TRBV7-9,TRBJ2-1,NA,ASSPPPRDPQQGEQF
TRBV7-9,TRBJ1-2,TRBD1,ASTGGLLNYGYT
TRBV10-3,TRBJ2-1,NA,AISDSAFEGEQF
TRBV7-6,TRBJ2-3,NA,ASSQIQGIVRTDTQY
TRBV4-1,TRBJ1-1,NA,ASSQNLGGMNTEAF
TRBV6-6,TRBJ1-4,NA,ASSWVNEKLF
TRBV5-4,TRBJ2-5,TRBD2,ASSRGDWQETQY
TRBV6-1,TRBJ2-7,NA,ASGSGTPNYEQY
TRBV27,TRBJ2-1,NA,ASSYGTFSYNEQF
TRBV7-9,NA,NA,ASSLAGSSEQY
TRBV6-5,TRBJ2-1,NA,ASSPDGVQF
TRBV7-6,TRBJ2-1,TRBD2,ASSRGLAGYNEQF
TRBV4-3,TRBJ2-7,TRBD2,ASSPSRGRAYEQY
TRBV11-2,TRBJ2-3,TRBD1,ASSPRDRVGTDTQY
TRBV27,TRBJ2-1,NA,ASSLGPGASSEQF
TRBV28,TRBJ2-1,NA,ASSALPSGRSIEQF
TRBV4-2,TRBJ2-1,TRBD2,ASSQVREGLNNEQF
TRBV11-2,TRBJ1-5,NA,ASSLVGNQPQH
TRBV6-5,TRBJ2-7,NA,ASSYGGSYEQY
TRBV28,TRBJ2-7,TRBD1,ASSFGPGQGIYEQY
TRBV9,TRBJ2-6,NA,ASSAELGANVLT
TRBV12-1,TRBJ2-7,NA,ARTFGGSSYEQY
TRBV19,TRBJ1-5,NA,ASSLIGGDSNQPQH
TRBV7-7,TRBJ2-1,NA,ASSLTGRNEQF
TRBV19,TRBJ2-3,NA,ASSIDREANTQY
TRBV27,TRBJ2-1,TRBD2,ASSLWGLAGYNEQF
TRBV6-5,TRBJ1-2,NA,ASSYGTVYGYT
TRBV28,TRBJ2-3,NA,ASTGARGTDTQY
TRBV4-1,TRBJ2-7,TRBD2,ASSPREGSYEQY
TRBV6-4,TRBJ2-1,NA,ASSARREDEQF
TRBV5-8,TRBJ1-1,NA,ASSPDSGQNTEAF
TRBV5-4,TRBJ2-7,NA,ASSPRVTGISYEQY
TRBV15,TRBJ2-7,NA,ATSRVTGHYEQY
TRBV7-8,TRBJ1-4,TRBD1,ASSFRDRGLEKGEKLF
TRBV6-6,TRBJ1-1,NA,ASSSGGYLNTEAF
TRBV7-9,TRBJ2-7,NA,ASSGKDDEQY
TRBV4-1,TRBJ2-5,TRBD2,ASRERLAVQETQY
TRBV7-9,TRBJ2-7,TRBD2,ASSFSGSSSYEQY
TRBV27,TRBJ1-3,NA,ASSQTPPLPSSGNTIY
TRBV9,TRBJ2-3,TRBD2,ASSAHPGLGRGTQY